This TCR beta chain comes out of a study of persistence of HIV-infected CD4 T cells (TCRdb year 2020). Broadly, across the study: Participants had been on suppressive ART for a median of roughly 8 years. Peripheral blood samples of up to about 200 mL were collected at multiple time points, except for a couple of participants, who underwent leukapheresis at a single time point. The study isolated CMV- and HIV-1 Gag-responding CD4+ T cells from ART-treated individuals to examine antigen-driven clonal expansion of HIV-1-infected cells. The clonality of all cells in each sorted population was measured by TCRbeta sequencing, and the clonality of infected cells was measured by proviral sequencing. Cross-participant TCR cluster analysis included roughly 8 participants for CMV and 6 or 7 participants for Gag. General findings and caveats noted by the study authors: TCRbeta richness in CMV- and Gag-responding cells was significantly lower than in anti-CD3/anti-CD28-responding cells; CMV-responding cells had higher oligoclonality than CD3/CD28-stimulated and Gag-responding cells. Only a small number of individuals took part in the study, and the range of antigens tested was limited. TCR oligoclonality correlated with proviral oligoclonality within the same sorted populations. Degenerate expanded CDR3beta sequences were enriched in antigen-responding cells, suggesting convergent selection of CD4+ responses to CMV and Gag. Bulk TCR analyses could not be limited to the rare CMV-responding cells that actually contained HIV-1 proviruses.

The sample's treatment or condition label, in plain terms: suppressive antiretroviral therapy. Lysates of CMV-infected fibroblasts at about 9.5 ug/mL were used to stimulate the cells. Responding CD4+ T cells were sorted on the basis of upregulation of both CD40 ligand and CD69. Participants were HIV-1-infected adults who started suppressive ART during chronic infection. Plasma HIV-1 RNA had been undetectable (below 50 copies/mL) in participants for at least 4 years. To be included, participants needed a CD4+ T cell count above 400 cells/uL and a positive CMV serology. Before stimulation, PBMCs were isolated using density centrifugation and then depleted of CD8+ T cells. Stimulation of CD8-depleted PBMCs was carried out for about 20 hours with anti-CD28/CD49d costimulation, CD40-blocking antibody and enfuvirtide, to prevent new infections. Cells were sorted on a Beckman Coulter MoFlo Legacy or XDP sorter, with propidium iodide excluding dead cells. Genomic DNA was extracted with the QIAamp DNA Mini Kit for samples above one million cells, otherwise with the Quick-DNA Microprep Kit.

Comment on this clone: It lacks a known antigen. No much larger clone is present one base from it, and per-base qualities are unavailable.

The immunoSEQ hsTCRB assay version 4, run in survey mode, was used to sequence TCRbeta repertoires from genomic DNA. Genomic DNA was diluted to 8.5 to 10 ng/uL, using up to roughly 1 ug per sample for TCRbeta sequencing. For the original study's pipeline: ImmunoSeq Analyzer 3.0 was used for analysis of TCRbeta data, and diversity was computed on productive nucleotide rearrangements. Lower-bound TCR diversity was estimated with the improved Chao index, and clonality with the Gini coefficient using the Immunarch R package. Nucleotide rearrangements that differed but encoded the same CDR3beta amino acid sequence were counted as separate clonotypes. TCRbeta sequences significantly enriched in antigen-responding cells relative to anti-CD3/anti-CD28-activated cells were identified by differential abundance analysis. TCRs were clustered by predicted peptide-MHC specificity with GLIPH2, both within individual participants and across merged participant data sets. What TCRdb holds here is the immuneACCESS table cut down to in-frame rearrangements. Part of the clones is not present; checked against another copy, under half of the missing clones reflect an unresolved V gene, and the others are unexplained. Clone size and V and J calls were adopted from that table, with D and trimming inferred from the DNA. This sample has under 15,000 clones in its table, and roughly 71% of those were observed once. The top ten clonotypes cover roughly 17% of the sample.

This specimen was CD4+ T cells sorted from PBMCs after roughly 20-hour stimulation, taken from a patient who received antiretroviral therapy. The cell subset or site label, as the study defines it: CD40L+CD69+ CD4 T cells responding to CMV lysate. The receptor comes from an adult man with HIV who was CMV-seropositive.

CDR3 protein: CATSRDGVNSPLHF. The sequence in DNA is TGTGCCACCAGCAGAGACGGGGTAAATTCACCCCTCCACTTT. The chain uses TRBV15 and TRBJ1-6, with the D gene not confidently named. Looking up the germline V gene (reference sequence) yields CDR1 LNHNV and CDR2 YYDKDF. The CDR3 holds 14 amino acids from the cysteine to the phenylalanine. The retained sequence is limited to the CDR3, 42 bases, with the frame set at the first base. V drops 0 bases and J drops 7 bases, leaving 7 bases in between.